The rows below give T cell receptor beta chains drawn from one sample of a study of blood T cell repertoires in COVID-19. The data were produced by immunoSEQ multiplex PCR, yet TCRdb's version contains in-frame clones alone and is incomplete. This sample yields a few hundred thousand clones, of which about 89% are seen a single time; approximately 2% belongs to the top ten. The sequenced sample was peripheral blood. The receptors derive from a man aged 50 to 59 with acute or convalescent COVID-19. The CDR3 runs from the conserved cysteine through the conserved F or W. D genes are given only for firm matches. The size entry is marked missing in some rows and otherwise reads once, few, many or a size class.

TRBV20-1,TRBJ2-1,.,TRBD2,CSASLAGGRNEQFF,TGCAGTGCTAGTCTGGCGGGGGGCCGGAATGAGCAGTTCTTC
TRBV30,TRBJ2-4,.,TRBD1,CAWGDRAKNIQYF,TGTGCCTGGGGGGACAGAGCCAAAAACATTCAGTACTTC
TRBV11-2,TRBJ1-1,.,.,CASSFTDTEAFF,TGTGCCAGCAGCTTCACGGACACTGAAGCTTTCTTT
TRBV10-3,TRBJ1-2,once,TRBD1,CAISVIQQGAGPYGYTF,TGTGCCATCAGTGTCATTCAACAGGGGGCCGGTCCCTATGGCTACACCTTC
TRBV7-9,TRBJ1-1,.,.,CASSSSGGITEAFF,TGTGCCAGCAGCTCTTCGGGGGGGATCACTGAAGCTTTCTTT
TRBV5-4,TRBJ2-1,.,TRBD2,CASSVGLAGQFF,TGTGCCAGCAGTGTGGGACTAGCTGGGCAGTTCTTC
TRBV19,TRBJ2-5,.,.,CASSIQGGGETQYF,TGTGCCAGTAGTATCCAGGGGGGCGGGGAGACCCAGTACTTC
TRBV19,TRBJ1-4,.,.,CAAGWGATNEKLFF,TGTGCCGCCGGTTGGGGCGCAACTAATGAAAAACTGTTTTTT
TRBV4-1,TRBJ1-6,.,.,CASSQGAGPPAPLHF,TGCGCCAGCAGCCAAGGGGCAGGGCCGCCGGCACCCCTCCACTTT
TRBV12-3/TRBV12-4,TRBJ1-2,.,.,CASRGTGKGGYTF,TGTGCCAGCAGAGGTACAGGGAAGGGAGGCTACACCTTC
TRBV5-1,TRBJ1-4,.,TRBD1,CASSPQGVVGEKLFF,TGCGCCAGCAGCCCCCAGGGGGTAGTAGGTGAAAAACTGTTTTTT
TRBV7-6,TRBJ2-7,.,.,CASSLRGESSYEQYF,TGTGCCAGCAGCTTGCGCGGGGAGAGCTCCTACGAGCAGTACTTC
TRBV3-1/TRBV3-2,TRBJ1-2,.,TRBD1,CASSQVDRGDYGYTF,TGTGCCAGCAGCCAAGTGGACAGGGGAGACTATGGCTACACCTTC
TRBV7-3,TRBJ1-1,.,.,CASPPAGPHRVNTEAFF,TGTGCCAGCCCCCCCGCGGGACCCCACCGGGTGAACACTGAAGCTTTCTTT
TRBV7-2,TRBJ1-4,.,.,CASSLMASATNEKLFF,TGTGCCAGCAGCTTAATGGCCTCCGCAACTAATGAAAAACTGTTTTTT
TRBV11-2,TRBJ2-3,.,.,CASSLYSGTDTQYF,TGTGCCAGCAGCCTTTATAGCGGCACAGATACGCAGTATTTT
TRBV14,TRBJ1-4,.,TRBD1,CASSLTTGTGFEKLFF,TGTGCCAGCAGCTTAACAACCGGGACAGGGTTCGAAAAACTGTTTTTT
TRBV3-1/TRBV3-2,TRBJ2-2,once,TRBD2,CASSQDSSPGLAGGQNTGELFF,TGTGCCAGCAGCCAAGATTCGTCCCCGGGACTAGCGGGGGGCCAGAACACCGGGGAGCTGTTTTTT
TRBV18,TRBJ1-2,.,TRBD1,CASSPRTGISGYTF,TGTGCCAGCTCACCGAGGACAGGGATCAGTGGCTACACCTTC
TRBV3-1/TRBV3-2,TRBJ2-2,.,.,CASSQVSRASEDQNTGELFF,TGTGCCAGCAGCCAAGTTTCAAGGGCTAGCGAGGATCAGAACACCGGGGAGCTGTTTTTT